This TCR beta chain was recovered during a study of human T cells and chemical hapten exposure. The time point denotes: healthy volunteer bleed at 2 weeks. Someone pulled total RNA out of unfractionated whole blood. MiXCR was run by TCRdb on the RACE reads, yielding one entry per CDR3 protein. The sample records approximately 90,000 distinct CDR3 sequences, just under 9% being singletons. V was cut by 0 bases and J by 6 bases, with 6 bases left in between. This CDR3 has 13 residues. Germline lookup yields CDR1 LGHNA and CDR2 YSLEER. This chain links TRBV4-3 with TRBJ2-1; no firm D call. The sequenced material came from whole blood. This clonotype originated in a female donor in good health. Some clones in this sample may be carry-over from other donors' samples. The CDR3 sequence is CASSQEPRNEQFF. In DNA form, the CDR3 reads TGCGCCAGCAGCCAAGAACCCCGCAATGAGCAGTTCTTC.